This TCR beta chain comes out of a study of CD8 T cells in ankylosing spondylitis. Overall study results and limits: Clones that were linked to disease were CD8+ and were relatively rare in peripheral blood. Ankylosing spondylitis blood appeared to carry a characteristic TCR beta motif of roughly eight highly homologous variants.

TCRdb re-called the 5' RACE reads through MiXCR, storing one row per CDR3 protein. The sample yields 500,000 to 550,000 distinct CDR3 sequences, roughly 13% seen once. Trimming removed 5 bases at V and 6 bases at J, with 22 bases between. This CDR3 region has 16 residues. Per germline, CDR1 ENHRY and CDR2 SYGVKD. On this clonotype: Its antigen remains unknown.

The receptor was derived from a male donor with ankylosing spondylitis. The chain links TRBV10-3 to TRBJ1-2, with D maybe TRBD1 (5 bases). Sequencing input: blood, either unsorted or a sorted T cell fraction (not recorded which). The CDR3: CAISLVEQVRGNGYTF. For the CDR3, the DNA is TGTGCCATCAGTCTAGTAGAACAGGTTCGTGGCAATGGCTACACCTTC.